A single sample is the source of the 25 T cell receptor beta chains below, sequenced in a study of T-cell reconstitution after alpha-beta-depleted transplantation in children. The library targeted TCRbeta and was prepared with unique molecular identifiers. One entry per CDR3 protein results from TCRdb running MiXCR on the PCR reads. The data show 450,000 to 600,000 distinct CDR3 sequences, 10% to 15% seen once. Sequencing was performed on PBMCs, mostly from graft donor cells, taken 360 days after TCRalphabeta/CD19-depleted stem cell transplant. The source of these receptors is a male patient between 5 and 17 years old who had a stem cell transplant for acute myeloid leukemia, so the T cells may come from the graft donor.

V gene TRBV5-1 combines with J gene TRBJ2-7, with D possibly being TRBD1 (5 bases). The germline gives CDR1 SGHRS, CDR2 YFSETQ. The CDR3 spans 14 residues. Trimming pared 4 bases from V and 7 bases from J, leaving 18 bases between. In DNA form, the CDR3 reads TGCGCCAGCAGCGCCGACAGCCCTACGCAGGAGCAGTACTTC. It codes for CASSADSPTQEQYF.

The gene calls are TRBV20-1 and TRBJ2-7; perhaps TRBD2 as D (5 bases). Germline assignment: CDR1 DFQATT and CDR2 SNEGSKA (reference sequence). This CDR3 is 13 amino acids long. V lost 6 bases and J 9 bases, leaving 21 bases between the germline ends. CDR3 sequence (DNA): TGCAGTGCAGCGGCATCCTACTTCCGAGGGCAGTACTTC. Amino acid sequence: CSAAASYFRGQYF.

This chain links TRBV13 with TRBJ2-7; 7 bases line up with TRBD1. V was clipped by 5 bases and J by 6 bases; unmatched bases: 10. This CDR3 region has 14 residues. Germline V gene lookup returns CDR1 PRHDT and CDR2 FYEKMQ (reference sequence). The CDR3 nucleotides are TGTGCCAGCAGCCCCCGTGGACAGGCCTTCGAGCAGTACTTC. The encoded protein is CASSPRGQAFEQYF.

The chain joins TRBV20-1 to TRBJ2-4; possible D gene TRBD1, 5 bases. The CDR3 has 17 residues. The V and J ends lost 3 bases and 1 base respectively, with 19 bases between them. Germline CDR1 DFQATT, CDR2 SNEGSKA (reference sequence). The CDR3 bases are TGCAGTGCTAGGAGAGGCAGGGCTAGTCTTGCCAAAAACATTCAGTACTTC. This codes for CSARRGRASLAKNIQYF.

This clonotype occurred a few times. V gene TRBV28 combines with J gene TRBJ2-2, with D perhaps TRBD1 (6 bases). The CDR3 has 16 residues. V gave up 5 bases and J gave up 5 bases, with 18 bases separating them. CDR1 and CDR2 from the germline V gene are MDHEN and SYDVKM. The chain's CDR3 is CASSLLSGTQTGELFF. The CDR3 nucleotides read TGTGCCAGCAGTCTCCTCTCGGGGACACAAACCGGGGAGCTGTTTTTT.

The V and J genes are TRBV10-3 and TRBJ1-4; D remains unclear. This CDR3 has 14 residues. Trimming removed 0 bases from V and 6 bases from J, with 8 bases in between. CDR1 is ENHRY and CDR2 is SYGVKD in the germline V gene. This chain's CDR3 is CAISESRADEKLFF. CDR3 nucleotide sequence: TGTGCCATCAGTGAGTCGAGAGCGGATGAAAAACTGTTTTTT.

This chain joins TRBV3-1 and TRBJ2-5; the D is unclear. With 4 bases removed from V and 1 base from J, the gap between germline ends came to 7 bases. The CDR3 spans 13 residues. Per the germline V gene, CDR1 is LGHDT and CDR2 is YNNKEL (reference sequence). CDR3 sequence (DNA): TGTGCCAGCAGCCGACCGTTCCAAGAGACCCAGTACTTC. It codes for CASSRPFQETQYF.

Here the CDR3 DNA reads TGTGCCAGCAGCTTAGAGCGGGGCGGGGGAAACTACAATGAGCAGTTCTTC. Amino acid sequence: CASSLERGGGNYNEQFF. This sequence joins TRBV11-3 and TRBJ2-1; TRBD2 matches 7 bases. The V gene end was trimmed by 0 bases and the J gene end by 3 bases; junction bases not matched to a gene: 8. The V gene's germline CDR1 is SGHNT and CDR2 YENEEA. The CDR3 totals 17 residues.

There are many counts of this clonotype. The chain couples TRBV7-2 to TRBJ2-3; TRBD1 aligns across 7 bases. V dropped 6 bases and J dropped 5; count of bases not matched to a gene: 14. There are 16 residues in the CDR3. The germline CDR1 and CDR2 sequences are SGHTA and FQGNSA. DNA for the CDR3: TGTGCCAGCAGTCAAACTCTGTATTACAGGGGAGATACGCAGTATTTT. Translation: CASSQTLYYRGDTQYF.

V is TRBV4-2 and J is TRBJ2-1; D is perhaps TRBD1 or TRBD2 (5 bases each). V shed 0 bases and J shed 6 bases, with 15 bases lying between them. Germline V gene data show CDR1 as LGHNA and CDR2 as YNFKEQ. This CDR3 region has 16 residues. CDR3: CASSQEGQTGTNEQFF. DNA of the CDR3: TGTGCCAGCAGCCAAGAGGGGCAAACGGGGACCAATGAGCAGTTCTTC.

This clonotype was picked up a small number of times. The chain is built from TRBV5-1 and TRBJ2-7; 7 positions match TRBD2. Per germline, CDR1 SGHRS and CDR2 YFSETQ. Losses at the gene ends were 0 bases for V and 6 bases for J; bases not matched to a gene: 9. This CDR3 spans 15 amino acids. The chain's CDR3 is CASSLGYAGVSEQYF. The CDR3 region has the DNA TGCGCCAGCAGCTTGGGGTACGCGGGAGTATCCGAGCAGTACTTC.

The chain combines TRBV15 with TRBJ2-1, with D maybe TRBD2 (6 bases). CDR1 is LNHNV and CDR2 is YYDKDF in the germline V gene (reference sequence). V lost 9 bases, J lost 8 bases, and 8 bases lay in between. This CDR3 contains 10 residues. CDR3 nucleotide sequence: TGTGCCACAGGGGAGGATGAGCAGTTCTTC. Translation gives CATGEDEQFF.

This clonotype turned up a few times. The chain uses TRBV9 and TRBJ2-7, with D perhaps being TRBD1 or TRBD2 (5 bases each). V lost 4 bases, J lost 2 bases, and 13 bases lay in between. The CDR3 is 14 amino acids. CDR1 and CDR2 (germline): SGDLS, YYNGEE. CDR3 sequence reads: CASSTRDVAYEQYF. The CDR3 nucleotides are TGTGCCAGCAGCACCCGGGACGTAGCCTACGAGCAGTACTTC.

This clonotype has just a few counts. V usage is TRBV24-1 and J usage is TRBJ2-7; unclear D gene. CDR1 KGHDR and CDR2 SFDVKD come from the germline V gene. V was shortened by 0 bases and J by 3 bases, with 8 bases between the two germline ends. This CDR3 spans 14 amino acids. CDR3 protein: CATSDLDTYYEQYF. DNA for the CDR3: TGTGCCACCAGTGATTTGGACACCTACTACGAGCAGTACTTC.

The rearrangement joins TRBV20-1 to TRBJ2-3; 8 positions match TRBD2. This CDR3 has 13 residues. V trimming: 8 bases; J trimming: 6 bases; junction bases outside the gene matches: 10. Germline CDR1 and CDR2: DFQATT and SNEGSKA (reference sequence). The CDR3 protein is CSRTSNYLDTQYF. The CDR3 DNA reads TGCAGTCGGACTAGCAACTACCTGGATACGCAGTATTTT.

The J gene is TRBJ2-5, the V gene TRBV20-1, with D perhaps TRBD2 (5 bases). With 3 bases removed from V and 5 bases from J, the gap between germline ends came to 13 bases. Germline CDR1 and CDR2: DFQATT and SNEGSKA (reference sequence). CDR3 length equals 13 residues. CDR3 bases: TGCAGTGCTAGGATTCTAGCTGGGGAGACCCAGTACTTC. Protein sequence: CSARILAGETQYF.

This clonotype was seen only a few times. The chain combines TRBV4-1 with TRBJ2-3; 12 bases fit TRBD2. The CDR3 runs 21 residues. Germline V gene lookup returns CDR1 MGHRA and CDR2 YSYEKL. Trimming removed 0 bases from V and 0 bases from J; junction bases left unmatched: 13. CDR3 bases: TGCGCCAGCAGCCAAGATGGGCAGGGGCTAGCGGGAGGGCCTAGCACAGATACGCAGTATTTT. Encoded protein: CASSQDGQGLAGGPSTDTQYF.

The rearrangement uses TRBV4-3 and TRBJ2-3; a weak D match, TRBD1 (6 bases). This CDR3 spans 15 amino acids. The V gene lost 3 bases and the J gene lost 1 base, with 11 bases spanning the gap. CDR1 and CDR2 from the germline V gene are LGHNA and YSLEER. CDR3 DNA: TGCGCCAGCAGCCAGAACAGGGCGGGCACAGATACGCAGTATTTT. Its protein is CASSQNRAGTDTQYF.

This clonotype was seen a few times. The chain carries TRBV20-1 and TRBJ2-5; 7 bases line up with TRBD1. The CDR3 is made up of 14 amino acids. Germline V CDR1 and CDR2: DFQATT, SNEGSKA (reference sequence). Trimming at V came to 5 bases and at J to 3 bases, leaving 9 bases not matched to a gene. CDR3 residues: CSAGDRVVKETQYF. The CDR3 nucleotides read TGCAGTGCTGGTGACAGGGTGGTTAAAGAGACCCAGTACTTC.

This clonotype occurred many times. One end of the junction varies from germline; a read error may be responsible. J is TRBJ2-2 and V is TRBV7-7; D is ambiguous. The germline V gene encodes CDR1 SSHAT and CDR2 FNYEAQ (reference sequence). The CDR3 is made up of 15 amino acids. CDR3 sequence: CASSLRTPNTGELFF. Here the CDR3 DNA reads TGTGCTAGCAGCTTACGGACGCCTAACACCGGGGAGCTGTTTTTT.

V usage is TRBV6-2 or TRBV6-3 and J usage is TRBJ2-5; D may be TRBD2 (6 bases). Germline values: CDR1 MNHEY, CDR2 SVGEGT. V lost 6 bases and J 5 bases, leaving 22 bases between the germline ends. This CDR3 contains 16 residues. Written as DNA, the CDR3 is TGTGCCAGCAGCATAAATACCCGGAGGGCCGGGGAGACCCAGTACTTC. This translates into CASSINTRRAGETQYF.

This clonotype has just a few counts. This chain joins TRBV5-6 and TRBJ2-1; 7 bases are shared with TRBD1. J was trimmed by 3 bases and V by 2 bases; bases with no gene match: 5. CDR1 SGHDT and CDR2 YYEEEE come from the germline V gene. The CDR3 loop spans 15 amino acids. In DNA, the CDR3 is TGTGCCAGCAGCTTTAGGGGGCCGGTCTACAATGAGCAGTTCTTC. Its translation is CASSFRGPVYNEQFF. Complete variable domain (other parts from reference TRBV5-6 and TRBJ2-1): DAGVTQSPTHLIKTRGQQVTLRCSPKSGHDTVSWYQQALGQGPQFIFQYYEEEERQRGNFPDRFSGHQFPNYSSELNVNALLLGDSALYLCASSFRGPVYNEQFFGPGTRLTVL.

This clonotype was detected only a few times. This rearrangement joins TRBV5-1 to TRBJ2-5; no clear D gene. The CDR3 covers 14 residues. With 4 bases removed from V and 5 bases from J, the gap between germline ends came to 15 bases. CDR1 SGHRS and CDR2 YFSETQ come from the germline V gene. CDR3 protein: CASSNLATGETQYF. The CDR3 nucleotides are TGCGCCAGCAGCAACTTAGCCACGGGCGAGACCCAGTACTTC.

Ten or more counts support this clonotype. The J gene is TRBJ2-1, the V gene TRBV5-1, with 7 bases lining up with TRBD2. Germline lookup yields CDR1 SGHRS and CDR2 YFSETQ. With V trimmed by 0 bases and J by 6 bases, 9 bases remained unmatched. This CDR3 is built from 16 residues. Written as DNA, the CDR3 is TGCGCCAGCAGCTTGGTTGTGACTAGCCCTCCCAATGAGCAGTTCTTC. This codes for CASSLVVTSPPNEQFF.

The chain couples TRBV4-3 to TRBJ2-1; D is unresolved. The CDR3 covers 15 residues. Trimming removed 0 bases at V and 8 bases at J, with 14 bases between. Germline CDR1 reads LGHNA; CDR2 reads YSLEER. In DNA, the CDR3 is TGCGCCAGCAGCCAAGATCCTGCCGTTACCGATGAGCAGTTCTTC. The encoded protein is CASSQDPAVTDEQFF.